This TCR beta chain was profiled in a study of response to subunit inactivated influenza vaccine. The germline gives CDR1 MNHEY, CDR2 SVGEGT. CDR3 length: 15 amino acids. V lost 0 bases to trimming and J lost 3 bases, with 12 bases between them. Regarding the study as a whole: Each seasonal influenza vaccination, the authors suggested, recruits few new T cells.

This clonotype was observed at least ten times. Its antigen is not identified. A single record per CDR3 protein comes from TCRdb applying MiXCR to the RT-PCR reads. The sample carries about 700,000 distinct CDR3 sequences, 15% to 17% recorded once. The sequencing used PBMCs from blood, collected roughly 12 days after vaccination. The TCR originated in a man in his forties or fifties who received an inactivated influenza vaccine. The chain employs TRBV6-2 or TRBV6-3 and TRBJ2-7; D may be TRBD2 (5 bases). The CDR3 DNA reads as TGTGCCAGCAGTTACTCCTCGACGGGGAGCTACGAGCAGTACTTC. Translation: CASSYSSTGSYEQYF.